This TCR beta chain was sequenced during a study of Tregs in tolerant kidney transplant recipients. On the study more broadly: Sorting of CD4+CD25+CD127- cells followed approximately three-day belatacept mixed lymphocyte reactions, sometimes with approximately 5-day graft donor restimulation.

Measured with immunoSEQ multiplex PCR; TCRdb has only the in-frame clones, and not every one. The profile shows fewer than 40,000 clones, approximately 83% of them singletons. Study-wide findings and caveats: Tregs expanded with activated donor B cells seemed most donor-specific.

This clone was seen only once. Its matching antigen is unknown. V was shortened by 5 bases and J by 3 bases, with 15 bases between the two germline ends. The germline V gene has CDR1 SGHVS and CDR2 FQNEAQ. This CDR3 spans 15 amino acids. This TCR was recovered from a human donor in good health. The sample consisted of Tregs from blood cultured with allogeneic cells. V is TRBV7-8 and J is TRBJ2-3; D is possibly TRBD2 (6 bases). CDR3 amino acids: CASSPQGGITDTQYF. As DNA, the CDR3 is TGTGCCAGCAGCCCCCAGGGAGGAATAACAGATACGCAGTATTTT.